The text below deals with one T cell receptor (beta chain). The data belong to a study of technical replicates of blood from a few donors. The protocol was immunoSEQ multiplex PCR, while the TCRdb copy is restricted to in-frame clones and leaves out a portion. The sample has about 59,000 clones, approximately 92% seen once. Germline V gives CDR1 GTSNPN, CDR2 SVGIG (reference sequence). The CDR3 has 14 residues. Trimming shortened V by 3 bases and J by 4 bases, and 13 bases separated the two germline ends. J is TRBJ1-3 and V is TRBV30; D call uncertain. Source material: PBMCs. The receptor's source is a human donor in good health. Some clones in this sample may be carry-over from other donors' samples. The CDR3 DNA reads as TGTGCCTGGAGCTCGGGGAGGGAAGGAAACACCATATATTTT. It specifies CAWSSGREGNTIYF.